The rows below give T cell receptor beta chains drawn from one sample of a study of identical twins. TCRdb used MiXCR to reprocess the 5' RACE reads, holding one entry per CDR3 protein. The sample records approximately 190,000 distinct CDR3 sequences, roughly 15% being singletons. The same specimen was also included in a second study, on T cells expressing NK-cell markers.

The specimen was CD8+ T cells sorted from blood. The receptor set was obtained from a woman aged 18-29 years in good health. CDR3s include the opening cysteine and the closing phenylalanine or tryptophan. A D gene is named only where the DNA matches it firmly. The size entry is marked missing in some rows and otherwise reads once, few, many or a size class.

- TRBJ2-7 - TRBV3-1 CASSSGASGRTTYEQYF TGTGCCAGCAGCAGCGGAGCATCGGGACGGACGACCTACGAGCAGTACTTC
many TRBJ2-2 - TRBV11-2 CASSLGLNTGELFF TGTGCCAGCAGCTTAGGGCTTAACACCGGGGAGCTGTTTTTT
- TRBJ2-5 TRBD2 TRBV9 CASSGSGGAVTQYF TGTGCCAGCAGCGGCAGCGGGGGGGCCGTGACCCAGTACTTC
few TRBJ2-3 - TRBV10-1 CASSEFVTDTQYF TGCGCCAGCAGTGAGTTTGTCACAGATACGCAGTATTTT
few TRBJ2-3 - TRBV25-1 CASSAGPVDTQYF TGTGCCAGCAGTGCCGGGCCCGTGGATACGCAGTATTTT
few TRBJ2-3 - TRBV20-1 CSAPVSTDTQYF TGCAGTGCTCCGGTCAGCACAGATACGCAGTATTTT
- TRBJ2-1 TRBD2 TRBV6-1 CASSVMGGELEQFF TGTGCCAGCAGTGTTATGGGGGGGGAGCTTGAGCAGTTCTTC
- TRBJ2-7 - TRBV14 CASSPTGQIYEQYF TGTGCCAGCAGCCCAACAGGACAGATCTACGAGCAGTACTTC
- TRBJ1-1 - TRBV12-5 CASGFKVENTEAFF TGTGCTAGTGGTTTCAAGGTGGAAAACACTGAAGCTTTCTTT
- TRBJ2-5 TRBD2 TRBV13 CASSFRTSTETQYF TGTGCCAGCAGCTTCCGGACTAGTACCGAGACCCAGTACTTC
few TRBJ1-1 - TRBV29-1 CSVGRAGEAFF TGCAGCGTTGGGAGGGCAGGAGAAGCTTTCTTT
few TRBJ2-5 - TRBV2 CASSPIAEQETQYF TGTGCCAGCAGTCCCATAGCGGAGCAAGAGACCCAGTACTTC
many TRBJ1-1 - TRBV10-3 CAISESVTEAFF TGTGCCATCAGTGAGTCCGTCACTGAAGCTTTCTTT
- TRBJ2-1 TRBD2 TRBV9 CASSGLLAGVNNEQFF TGTGCCAGCAGCGGACTACTAGCGGGGGTAAACAATGAGCAGTTCTTC
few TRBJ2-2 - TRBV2 CASSETGGELFF TGTGCCAGCAGTGAAACGGGGGGGGAGCTGTTTTTT
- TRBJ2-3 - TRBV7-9 CASSSSEPEADTQYF TGTGCCAGCAGCTCCTCGGAGCCAGAGGCAGATACGCAGTATTTT
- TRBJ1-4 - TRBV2 CASIARYATNEKLFF TGTGCCAGCATTGCCAGATACGCAACTAATGAAAAACTGTTTTTT
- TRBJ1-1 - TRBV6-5 CASSYSSPSGAFF TGTGCCAGCAGTTACTCGTCTCCTAGTGGGGCTTTCTTT
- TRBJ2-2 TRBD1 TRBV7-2 CASSLLAGQVNTGELFF TGTGCCAGCAGCTTACTCGCGGGACAGGTTAACACCGGGGAGCTGTTTTTT
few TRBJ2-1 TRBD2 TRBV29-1 CSAGTSGNNEQFF TGCAGCGCCGGGACTAGCGGTAACAATGAGCAGTTCTTC
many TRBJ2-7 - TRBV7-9 CASSLGVEQYF TGTGCCAGCAGTCTGGGGGTCGAGCAGTACTTC